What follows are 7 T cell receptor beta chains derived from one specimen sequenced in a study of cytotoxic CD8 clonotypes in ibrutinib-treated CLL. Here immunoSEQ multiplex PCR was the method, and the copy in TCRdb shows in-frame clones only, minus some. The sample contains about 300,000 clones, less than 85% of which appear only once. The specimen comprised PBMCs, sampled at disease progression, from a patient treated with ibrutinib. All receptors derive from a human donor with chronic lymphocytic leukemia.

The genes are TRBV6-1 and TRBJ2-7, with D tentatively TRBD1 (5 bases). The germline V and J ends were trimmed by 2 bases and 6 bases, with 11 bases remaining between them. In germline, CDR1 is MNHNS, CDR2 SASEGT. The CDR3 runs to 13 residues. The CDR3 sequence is CASSEIRVSEQYF. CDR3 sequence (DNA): TGTGCCAGCAGTGAAATCAGGGTTAGCGAGCAGTACTTC.

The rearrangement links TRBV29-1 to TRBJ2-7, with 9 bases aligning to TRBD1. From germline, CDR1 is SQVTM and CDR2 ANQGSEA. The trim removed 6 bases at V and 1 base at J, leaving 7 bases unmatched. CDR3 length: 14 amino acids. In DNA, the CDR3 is TGCAGCGTGGGACAGGGCATTTCTTCCTACGAGCAGTACTTC. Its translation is CSVGQGISSYEQYF.

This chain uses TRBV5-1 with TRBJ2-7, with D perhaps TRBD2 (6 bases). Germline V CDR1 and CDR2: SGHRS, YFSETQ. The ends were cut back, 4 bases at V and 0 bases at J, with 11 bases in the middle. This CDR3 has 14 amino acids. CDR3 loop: CASSPQTSSYEQYF. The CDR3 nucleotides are TGCGCCAGCAGCCCGCAGACTAGCTCCTACGAGCAGTACTTC.

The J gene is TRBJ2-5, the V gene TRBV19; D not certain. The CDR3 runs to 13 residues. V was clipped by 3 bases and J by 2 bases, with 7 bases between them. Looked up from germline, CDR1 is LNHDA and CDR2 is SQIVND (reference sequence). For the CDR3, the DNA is TGTGCCAGTAGTATTGTGCAGCAAGAGACCCAGTACTTC. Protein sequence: CASSIVQQETQYF. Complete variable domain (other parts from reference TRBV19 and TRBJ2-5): DGGITQSPKYLFRKEGQNVTLSCEQNLNHDAMYWYRQDPGQGLRLIYYSQIVNDFQKGDIAEGYSVSREKKESFPLTVTSAQKNPTAFYLCASSIVQQETQYFGPGTRLLVL.

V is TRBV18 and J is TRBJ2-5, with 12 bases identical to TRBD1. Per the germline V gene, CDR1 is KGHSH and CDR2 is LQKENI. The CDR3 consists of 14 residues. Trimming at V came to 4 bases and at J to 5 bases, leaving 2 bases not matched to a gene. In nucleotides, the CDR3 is TGTGCCAGCTCACGGGACAGGGGGCTGGAGACCCAGTACTTC. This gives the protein CASSRDRGLETQYF.

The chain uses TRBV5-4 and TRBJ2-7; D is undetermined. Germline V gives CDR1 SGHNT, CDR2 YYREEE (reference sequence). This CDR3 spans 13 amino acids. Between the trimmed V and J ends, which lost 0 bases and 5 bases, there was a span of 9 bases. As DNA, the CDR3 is TGTGCCAGCAGCTTGGCCGGGTTTCACGAGCAGTACTTC. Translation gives CASSLAGFHEQYF.

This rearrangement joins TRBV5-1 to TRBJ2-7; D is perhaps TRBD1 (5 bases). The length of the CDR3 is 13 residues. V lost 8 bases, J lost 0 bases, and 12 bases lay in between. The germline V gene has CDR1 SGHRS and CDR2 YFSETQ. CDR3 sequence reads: CASRTPHSYEQYF. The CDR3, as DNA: TGCGCCAGTCGGACACCCCACTCCTACGAGCAGTACTTC.